A single sample is the source of the 22 T cell receptor beta chains below, sequenced in a study of blood T cell repertoires in COVID-19. The assay was immunoSEQ multiplex PCR, and TCRdb's table has in-frame clones only and misses some. In the table there are 120,000 or so clones, around 90% of which are singletons. Sequencing used peripheral blood. These TCRs come from a woman between 50 and 59 years old with active or convalescent COVID-19.

The V call is TRBV7-8, the J call TRBJ1-1; 7 bases map to TRBD1. This CDR3 has 13 residues. Looked up from germline, CDR1 is SGHVS and CDR2 is FQNEAQ. V trimming: 1 base; J trimming: 11 bases; junction bases outside the gene matches: 7. The CDR3: CASSLVEGAMAFF. The CDR3 region has the DNA TGTGCCAGCAGCTTAGTTGAGGGGGCGATGGCTTTCTTT.

V and J are TRBV29-1 and TRBJ2-2; 7 nucleotides align to TRBD1. J gave up 6 bases and V 5 bases, and 15 bases lay outside the gene matches. The CDR3 runs 16 residues. Germline V gene data show CDR1 as SQVTM and CDR2 as ANQGSEA. The CDR3 sequence is CSVPKRGQGMAGELFF. CDR3 DNA: TGCAGCGTTCCCAAAAGGGGGCAGGGGATGGCCGGGGAGCTGTTTTTT.

This clone was seen once. The V gene is TRBV18, the J gene TRBJ2-5; D is possibly TRBD2 (6 bases). CDR3 length equals 15 residues. Germline assignment: CDR1 KGHSH and CDR2 LQKENI. V was trimmed by 3 bases and J by 1 base, leaving 12 bases between them. The CDR3 sequence: CASSPQSGVQETQYF. The DNA for the CDR3 is TGTGCCAGCTCACCCCAATCGGGGGTCCAAGAGACCCAGTACTTC.

The rearrangement uses TRBV6-2 or TRBV6-3 and TRBJ2-1; 7 nucleotides line up with TRBD2. The CDR3 spans 17 residues. The germline gives CDR1 MNHEY, CDR2 SVGEGT. The junction had 8 bases not matched to a gene; V was cut back by 1 base and J by 2 bases. The CDR3 spells CASSYWLAASPYNEQFF. CDR3 sequence (DNA): TGTGCCAGCAGTTACTGGCTAGCGGCAAGTCCCTACAATGAGCAGTTCTTC.

The chain couples TRBV9 to TRBJ2-4; 7 nucleotides agree with TRBD2. Per germline, CDR1 SGDLS and CDR2 YYNGEE. J was trimmed by 9 bases and V by 0 bases; bases with no gene match: 12. The CDR3 covers 16 residues. The CDR3 loop reads CASSVDAGASWGIQYF. Here the CDR3 DNA reads TGTGCCAGCAGCGTAGACGCGGGAGCCAGTTGGGGCATTCAGTACTTC.

The chain has TRBV7-2 and TRBJ2-4; the match to TRBD2 covers 8 bases. V shed 4 bases, J shed 0 bases, and the junction held 8 bases outside the gene matches. Germline V gives CDR1 SGHTA, CDR2 FQGNSA. The CDR3 consists of 17 residues. This chain's CDR3 is CASSSLSGRRAKNIQYF. CDR3 bases: TGTGCCAGCAGCTCCTTGAGCGGGAGAAGAGCCAAAAACATTCAGTACTTC.

The chain combines TRBV15 with TRBJ2-7; perhaps TRBD2 as D (5 bases). The CDR3 is 13 residues long. Looked up from germline, CDR1 is LNHNV and CDR2 is YYDKDF (reference sequence). Deletions cut 3 bases from V and 6 bases from J, with 12 bases between. The CDR3 region is CATSSRFAGEQYF. The CDR3, as DNA: TGTGCCACCAGCAGCAGGTTTGCGGGCGAGCAGTACTTC.

V usage is TRBV29-1 and J usage is TRBJ2-7; 8 bases map to TRBD2. Trimming at V came to 4 bases and at J to 7 bases, leaving 6 bases not matched to a gene. Germline V lookup: CDR1 SQVTM, CDR2 ANQGSEA. This CDR3 is built from 12 residues. In DNA form, the CDR3 reads TGCAGCGTTGCCCGGGGGGGTGGTGAGCAGTACTTC. Protein: CSVARGGGEQYF.

This clone was observed once. CDR3 coding DNA: TGTGCCAGCAGCGCTCAGGGACTGAATGAAAAACTGTTTTTT. Translated: CASSAQGLNEKLFF. V is TRBV3-1 (or the pseudogene TRBV3-2) and J is TRBJ1-4; perhaps TRBD1 as D (5 bases). Trimming took off 5 bases at V and 5 bases at J, with 12 bases between the two ends. From germline, CDR1 is LGHDT and CDR2 YNNKEL (reference sequence). CDR3 size: 14 residues.

V usage is TRBV28 and J usage is TRBJ2-3; 12 nucleotides agree with TRBD2. V lost 3 bases to trimming and J lost 1 base; unmatched junction nucleotides: 5. The CDR3 extends over 17 amino acids. CDR1 MDHEN and CDR2 SYDVKM come from the germline V gene. In DNA form, the CDR3 reads TGTGCCAGCAGTTTGCGGACTAGCGGGATTGGCACAGATACGCAGTATTTT. It codes for CASSLRTSGIGTDTQYF.

This chain uses TRBV2 with TRBJ2-3; 8 bases agree with TRBD2. After removal of 6 bases from V and 2 bases from J, the junction contained 13 bases not matched to a gene. The CDR3 is made up of 17 amino acids. Germline CDR1 reads SNHLY; CDR2 reads FYNNEI. CDR3 residues: CASSRARTAGVTDTQYF. The CDR3 bases are TGTGCCAGCAGCCGAGCCCGCACAGCGGGAGTCACAGATACGCAGTATTTT.

The V gene is TRBV9, the J gene TRBJ2-1, with 10 bases fitting TRBD2. The CDR3 has 16 amino acids. Germline trimming cut 4 bases from V and 4 bases from J; bases unmatched to any gene: 8. Germline CDR1 SGDLS, CDR2 YYNGEE. The CDR3 nucleotides are TGTGCCAGCAGCCTCAGGACTAGCGGTCTGTACAATGAGCAGTTCTTC. Translating gives CASSLRTSGLYNEQFF. Using reference TRBV9 and TRBJ2-1 for the parts outside the CDR3, the full variable domain is DSGVTQTPKHLITATGQRVTLRCSPRSGDLSVYWYQQSLDQGLQFLIQYYNGEERAKGNILERFSAQQFPDLHSELNLSSLELGDSALYFCASSLRTSGLYNEQFFGPGTRLTVL.

V is TRBV7-9 and J is TRBJ2-7; perhaps TRBD2 as D (5 bases). This CDR3 spans 14 amino acids. From germline, CDR1 is SEHNR and CDR2 FQNEAQ (reference sequence). The V and J ends lost 3 bases and 3 bases respectively, with 12 bases between them. The CDR3 coding sequence is TGTGCCAGCAGCTTTTCCAGCGGTCTCTACGAGCAGTACTTC. Its translation: CASSFSSGLYEQYF.

V gene TRBV10-3 combines with J gene TRBJ2-3, with 7 bases matching TRBD1. The CDR3 totals 16 residues. The V segment lost 8 bases and the J segment 5 bases; nucleotides outside the gene matches: 16. Germline-derived CDR1 and CDR2 are ENHRY and SYGVKD. CDR3: CAIGEPSPGQRDTQYF. CDR3 nucleotide sequence: TGTGCCATCGGAGAGCCATCACCGGGACAGAGAGATACGCAGTATTTT.

V and J are TRBV27 and TRBJ2-7; 7 nucleotides match TRBD1. The CDR3 runs 14 residues. The J segment lost 5 bases and the V segment lost 7 bases, leaving 11 bases of the junction unmatched. Looked up from germline, CDR1 is MNHEY and CDR2 is SMNVEV (reference sequence). CDR3 sequence: CASKSAQGIDEQYF. The CDR3, as DNA: TGTGCCAGCAAGTCGGCACAGGGGATAGACGAGCAGTACTTC.

This chain uses TRBV5-1 with TRBJ2-7, with TRBD1 identical over 10 bases. CDR1 SGHRS and CDR2 YFSETQ come from the germline V gene. The J segment lost 3 bases and the V segment lost 0 bases, leaving 3 bases of the junction unmatched. This CDR3 region has 15 residues. CDR3 DNA sequence: TGCGCCAGCAGCTTGGTTGGGACAGGGGTCTACGAGCAGTACTTC. Protein product: CASSLVGTGVYEQYF.

J is TRBJ1-5 and V is TRBV28; D remains ambiguous. The V and J ends lost 2 bases and 5 bases respectively, with 7 bases between them. The CDR3 extends over 13 amino acids. Germline V lookup: CDR1 MDHEN, CDR2 SYDVKM. The CDR3 sequence is CASSLVRDQPQHF. CDR3 sequence (DNA): TGTGCCAGCAGTTTAGTGAGAGATCAGCCCCAGCATTTT.

CDR3 sequence (DNA): TGTGCCAGCAGCCCCGACCCAGGGGGGGAGACCCAGTACTTC. Translated: CASSPDPGGETQYF. This chain joins TRBV25-1 and TRBJ2-5; possibly TRBD1 for D (7 bases). Germline V CDR1 and CDR2: MGHDK, SYGVNS. Trimming stripped 6 bases from V and 5 bases from J, with 16 bases between. The CDR3 spans 14 residues.

The chain links TRBV3-1 (or the pseudogene TRBV3-2) to TRBJ1-3, with 8 nucleotides matching TRBD1. The junction had 10 bases not matched to a gene; V was cut back by 4 bases and J by 2 bases. The CDR3 contains 17 residues. Per the germline V gene, CDR1 is LGHDT and CDR2 is YNNKEL (reference sequence). The CDR3 region is CASSLHPTGATGNTIYF. In DNA, the CDR3 is TGTGCCAGCAGCCTCCACCCGACAGGGGCCACTGGAAACACCATATATTTT.

The chain is built from TRBV28 and TRBJ2-1; TRBD2 might be the D (5 bases). The V and J ends lost 6 bases and 6 bases respectively, with 9 bases between them. Germline V gene sequence: CDR1 MDHEN, CDR2 SYDVKM. The CDR3 loop spans 12 amino acids. The CDR3, as DNA: TGTGCCAGCAGGGACTTTACCAATGAGCAGTTCTTC. Its protein product is CASRDFTNEQFF. The full variable domain, completed using reference TRBV28 and TRBJ2-1, is DVKVTQSSRYLVKRTGEKVFLECVQDMDHENMFWYRQDPGLGLRLIYFSYDVKMKEKGDIPEGYSVSREKKERFSLILESASTNQTSMYLCASRDFTNEQFFGPGTRLTVL.

This chain joins TRBV30 and TRBJ1-4; D remains ambiguous. The CDR3 is made up of 14 amino acids. V was trimmed by 2 bases and J by 15 bases, leaving 22 bases between them. Germline loops: CDR1 GTSNPN, CDR2 SVGIG (reference sequence). The DNA of the CDR3 is TGTGCCTGGAGTAAGACTGGGGTTGTCGGGATATTGTTTTTT. Translation gives CAWSKTGVVGILFF.

This chain links TRBV7-2 with TRBJ2-7; 9 bases are shared with TRBD2. This CDR3 is built from 14 residues. The junction had 4 bases not matched to a gene; V was cut back by 5 bases and J by 2 bases. Looked up from germline, CDR1 is SGHTA and CDR2 is FQGNSA. The chain's CDR3 is CASSPRLAAYEQYF. The CDR3 bases are TGTGCCAGCAGCCCCCGACTAGCGGCCTACGAGCAGTACTTC.